This T cell receptor beta chain was profiled in a study of beta chain features in type 1 diabetes. Study observations and caveats: Among all four CD4+ subsets, Type 1 diabetes patients had TCRB CDR3s that were moderately but significantly shorter.

Reverse transcribing all isolated RNA meant expressed TCRB transcripts were sequenced. Assay used: immunoSEQ multiplex PCR; TCRdb lists only in-frame clones, some missing. The sample records around 70,000 clones, almost 50% being singletons. About this clone: What it binds is not known.

Germline V gene sequence: CDR1 SGHNT, CDR2 YENEEA. The V end was cut by 6 bases, the J end by 6 bases, with 19 bases between. The CDR3 sequence is 15 residues long. The source of this sequence is a man aged 25-45 years with type 1 diabetes. Sequencing was performed on central memory CD4+ T cells from blood. The chain joins TRBV11-3 to TRBJ2-3; TRBD2 is a possible D gene (5 bases). CDR3 sequence: CASRHGLPGLDTQYF. DNA of the CDR3: TGTGCCAGCAGGCACGGACTCCCTGGGCTCGATACGCAGTATTTT.